This is a list of T cell receptor beta chains from one sample in a study of cytomegalovirus exposure and HLA in healthy donors. TCRdb's copy holds only in-frame clones and misses some; the assay was immunoSEQ multiplex PCR. The sample contains 150,000 to 200,000 clones, around 77% of which appear only once. The sample comprised PBMCs. These receptors originate from a man aged 40-49 years in good health and CMV-seronegative. The CDR3 runs from the conserved cysteine through the conserved F or W. The D gene is left open where the match is weak. Not every row has a clone size; where given, it reads once, few, many or a size class.

>TRBJ1-2|TRBV7-9|.|.
TGTTCCAGCAGACCTACTTTCCGTCATACAGGGGGCTACACCTTC
CSSRPTFRHTGGYTF
>TRBJ2-1|TRBV7-6|.|.
TGTGCCAGCAGCTTAGCGAAAACAGAGCAGTTCTTC
CASSLAKTEQFF
>TRBJ2-1|TRBV7-2|.|TRBD2
TGTGCCAGCAGCTACGACGGTCGCGGGAGTTCCCAGTTCTTC
CASSYDGRGSSQFF
>TRBJ2-1|TRBV5-6|.|TRBD1
TGTGCCAGCAGCTTGGTTGGGACAGGGTTTAACAATGAGCAGTTCTTC
CASSLVGTGFNNEQFF
>TRBJ2-3|TRBV4-1|.|TRBD2
TGCGCCAGCAGCCAACTTGGGACTAGCGGGAGGGCAGATACGCAGTATTTT
CASSQLGTSGRADTQYF
>TRBJ2-3|TRBV7-2|.|TRBD2
TGTGCCAGCAGCATTAGCGGGTCTAGCACAGATACGCAGTATTTT
CASSISGSSTDTQYF
>TRBJ2-7|TRBV4-1|.|TRBD1
TGCGCCAGCAGCCAAGGGGACAGGGGACTCTACGAGCAGTACTTC
CASSQGDRGLYEQYF
>TRBJ1-3|TRBV27|.|.
TGTGCCAGCAGTTTATCAGCGATGCGGGGACGTCTGCCGCTAAACTCTGGAAACACCATATATTTT
CASSLSAMRGRLPLNSGNTIYF
>TRBJ2-1|TRBV11-2|few|.
TGTGCCAGCAGCTTAGATAGACTCTCATACAATGAGCAGTTCTTC
CASSLDRLSYNEQFF
>TRBJ2-1|TRBV7-6|.|.
TGTGCCAGCAGCTTAATTAGCGACTCCTACAATGAGCAGTTCTTC
CASSLISDSYNEQFF
>TRBJ2-1|TRBV2|few|.
TGTGCCAGCTTACCTATAGTGGTCTCCTACAATGAGCAGTTCTTC
CASLPIVVSYNEQFF
>TRBJ2-7|TRBV18|.|.
TGTGCCAGCTCCCAGGGGCTTTCCTACGAGCAGTACTTC
CASSQGLSYEQYF
>TRBJ2-7|TRBV5-5|.|.
TGTGCCAGCAGCTTAGACGTAGACTTAACCTACGAGCAGTACTTC
CASSLDVDLTYEQYF
>TRBJ2-1|TRBV7-2|.|TRBD2
TGTGCCAGCAGCATTAGTCGAACTAGCGGGGCCTACAATGAGCAGTTCTTC
CASSISRTSGAYNEQFF
>TRBJ2-7|TRBV6-6|.|.
TGTGCCAGCAGTTACTCGACCCTAGCTGTCTCCTACGAGCAGTACTTC
CASSYSTLAVSYEQYF
>TRBJ1-2|TRBV28|.|TRBD1
TGTGCCAGCGGGGGGACAGGGGGACAGGGTAACTATGGCTACACCTTC
CASGGTGGQGNYGYTF
>TRBJ2-1|TRBV7-9|.|.
TGTGCCAGCAGCCGTAACTCCTACAATGAGCAGTTCTTC
CASSRNSYNEQFF
>TRBJ1-2|TRBV28|.|.
TGTGCCAGCATGTCGAAAGAGGAGGGTAACTATGGCTACACCTTC
CASMSKEEGNYGYTF
>TRBJ2-1|TRBV27|.|.
TGTGCCAGCAGCTGGGGACTTCAGTACAATGAGCAGTTCTTC
CASSWGLQYNEQFF
>TRBJ2-7|TRBV5-5|few|TRBD1
TGTGCCAGCGGACAAGGGGGCGGCTCCTACGAGCAGTACTTC
CASGQGGGSYEQYF
>TRBJ2-1|TRBV4-2|.|.
TGTGCCAGCAGCCTCCCCCAGGGAACCTACAATGAGCAGTTCTTC
CASSLPQGTYNEQFF
>TRBJ2-7|TRBV11-2|.|TRBD2
TGTGCCAGCAGCCTCCGTTGGGGCGGGAGTCTTAGGTACGAGCAGTACTTC
CASSLRWGGSLRYEQYF
>TRBJ2-1|TRBV7-3|.|.
TGTGCCAGCAGCTTAACGCGCTACAATGAGCAGTTCTTC
CASSLTRYNEQFF
>TRBJ2-1|TRBV5-1|.|TRBD2
TGCGCCAGCAGCCTAGGACTAGCGGAATCCTCCTACAATGAGCAGTTCTTC
CASSLGLAESSYNEQFF
>TRBJ2-3|TRBV5-1|.|.
TGCGCCAGCAGCCCCACAATTAATCGGCGGGCTTCCACAGATACGCAGTATTTT
CASSPTINRRASTDTQYF
>TRBJ1-3|TRBV7-9|.|.
TGTGCCAGCAGCACTCAGGGTTCTGGAAACACCATATATTTT
CASSTQGSGNTIYF
>TRBJ2-7|TRBV6-6|.|TRBD2
TGTGCCAGCAGCCTACGAACGACTAGCGGGAGCCTCGAGCAGTACTTC
CASSLRTTSGSLEQYF
>TRBJ1-2|TRBV19|.|.
TGTGCCAGTAGCTTGGGGCCCCGGGGCTACACCTTC
CASSLGPRGYTF
>TRBJ1-2|TRBV27|.|.
TGTGCCAGCAGTTTACAAACAGGTCTGGGGGGCTACACCTTC
CASSLQTGLGGYTF
>TRBJ2-2|TRBV5-6|.|.
TGTGCCAGCAGTTTTTTCCTCCGGGACTTTCTCACCGGGGAGCTGTTTTTT
CASSFFLRDFLTGELFF
>TRBJ1-5|TRBV4-1|.|.
TGCGCCAGCAGCTCAAGGGTCGGGAATTCGGGCAATCAGCCCCAGCATTTT
CASSSRVGNSGNQPQHF
>TRBJ2-1|TRBV28|.|TRBD2
TGTGCCAGCAGGATTCTGAGAGCGGGAGCGGGGGGTGAGCAGTTCTTC
CASRILRAGAGGEQFF